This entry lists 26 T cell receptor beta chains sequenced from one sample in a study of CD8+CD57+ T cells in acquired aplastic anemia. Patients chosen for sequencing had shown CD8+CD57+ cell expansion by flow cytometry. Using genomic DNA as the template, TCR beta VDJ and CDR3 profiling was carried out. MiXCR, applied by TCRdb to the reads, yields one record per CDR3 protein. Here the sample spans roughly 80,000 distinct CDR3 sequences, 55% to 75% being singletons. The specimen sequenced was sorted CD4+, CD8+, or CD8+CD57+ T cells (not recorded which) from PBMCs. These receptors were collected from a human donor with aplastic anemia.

For the CDR3, the DNA is TGTGCCATCAGTGTAGAGGAAAGCAATTCACCCCTCCACTTT. Amino acid sequence: CAISVEESNSPLHF. The chain couples TRBV10-3 to TRBJ1-6, with D unclear. Trimming removed 4 bases from V and 7 bases from J, with 11 bases in between. CDR1 and CDR2 from the germline V gene are ENHRY and SYGVKD. The CDR3 sequence is 14 residues long.

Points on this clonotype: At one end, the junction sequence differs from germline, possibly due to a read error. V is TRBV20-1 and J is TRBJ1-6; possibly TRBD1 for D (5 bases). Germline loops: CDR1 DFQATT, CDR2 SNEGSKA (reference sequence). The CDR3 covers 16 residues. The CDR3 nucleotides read TGCAGTGCAAGAGGGACGTCAAGCTCCTATAATTCACCCCTCCACTTT. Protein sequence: CSARGTSSSYNSPLHF.

The CDR3: CAISDNPGLPMNTEAFF. CDR3 DNA sequence: TGTGCCATCAGTGATAACCCGGGGCTACCGATGAACACTGAAGCTTTCTTT. The V gene is TRBV10-3, the J gene TRBJ1-1; perhaps TRBD1 as D (5 bases). Germline loops: CDR1 ENHRY, CDR2 SYGVKD. V was trimmed by 3 bases and J by 0 bases, leaving 17 bases between them. This CDR3 region has 17 residues.

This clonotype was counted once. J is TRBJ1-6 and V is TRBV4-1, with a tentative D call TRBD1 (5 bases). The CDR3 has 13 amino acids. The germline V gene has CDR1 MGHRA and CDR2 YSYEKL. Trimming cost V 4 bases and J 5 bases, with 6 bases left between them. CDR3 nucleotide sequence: TGCGCCAGCAGCCTGGACAATAATTCACCCCTCCACTTT. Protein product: CASSLDNNSPLHF.

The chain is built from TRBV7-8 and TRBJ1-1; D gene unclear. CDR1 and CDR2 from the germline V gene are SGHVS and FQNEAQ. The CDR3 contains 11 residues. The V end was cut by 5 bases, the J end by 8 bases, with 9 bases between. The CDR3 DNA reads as TGTGCCAGCAGCCCGGGTGCGGAAGCTTTCTTT. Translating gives CASSPGAEAFF.

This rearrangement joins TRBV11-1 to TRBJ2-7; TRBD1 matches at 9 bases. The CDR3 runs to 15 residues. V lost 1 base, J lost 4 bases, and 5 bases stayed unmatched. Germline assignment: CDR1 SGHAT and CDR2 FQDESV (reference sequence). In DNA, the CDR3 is TGTGCCAGCAGCTTAGGCTCGGGACAGGGATACGAGCAGTACTTC. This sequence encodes CASSLGSGQGYEQYF. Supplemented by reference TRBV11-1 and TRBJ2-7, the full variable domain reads EAEVAQSPRYKITEKSQAVAFWCDPISGHATLYWYRQILGQGPELLVQFQDESVVDDSQLPKDRFSAERLKGVDSTLKIQPAELGDSAMYLCASSLGSGQGYEQYFGPGTRLTVT.

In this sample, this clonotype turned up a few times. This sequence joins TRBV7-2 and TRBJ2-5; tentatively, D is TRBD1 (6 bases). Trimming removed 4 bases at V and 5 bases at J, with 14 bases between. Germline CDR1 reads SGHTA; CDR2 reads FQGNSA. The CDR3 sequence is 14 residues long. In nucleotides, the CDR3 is TGTGCCAGCAGCTCTTGGACAGCCGGGGAGACCCAGTACTTC. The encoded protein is CASSSWTAGETQYF.

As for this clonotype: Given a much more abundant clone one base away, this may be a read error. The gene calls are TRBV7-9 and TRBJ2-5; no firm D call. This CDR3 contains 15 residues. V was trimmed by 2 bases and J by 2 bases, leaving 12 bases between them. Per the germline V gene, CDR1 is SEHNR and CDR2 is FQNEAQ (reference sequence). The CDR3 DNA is TGTGCCAGCAGCTTATTCTTCTCAGAGCAAGAGACCCAGTACTTC. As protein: CASSLFFSEQETQYF.

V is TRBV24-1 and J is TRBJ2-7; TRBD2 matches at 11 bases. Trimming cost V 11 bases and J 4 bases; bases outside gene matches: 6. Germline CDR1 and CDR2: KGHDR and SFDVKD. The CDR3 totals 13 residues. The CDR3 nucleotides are TGTGCCAGCAGCATAGCGGGGGGGTACGAGCAGTACTTC. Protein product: CASSIAGGYEQYF.

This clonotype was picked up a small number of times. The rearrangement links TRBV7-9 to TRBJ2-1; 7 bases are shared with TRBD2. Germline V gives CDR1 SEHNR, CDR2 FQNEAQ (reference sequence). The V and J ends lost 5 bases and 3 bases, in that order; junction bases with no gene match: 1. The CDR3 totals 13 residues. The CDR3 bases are TGTGCCAGCAGCCGGACTAGCTACAATGAGCAGTTCTTC. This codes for CASSRTSYNEQFF.

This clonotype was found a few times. The CDR3 sequence is CASSWALGSQGGDTEAFF. In nucleotides, the CDR3 is TGTGCCAGCAGCTGGGCATTGGGCAGCCAAGGCGGGGACACTGAAGCTTTCTTT. The rearrangement joins TRBV5-4 to TRBJ1-1; no reliable D call. Trimming pared 3 bases from V and 3 bases from J, leaving 24 bases between. The CDR3 runs 18 residues. Germline assignment: CDR1 SGHNT and CDR2 YYREEE (reference sequence).

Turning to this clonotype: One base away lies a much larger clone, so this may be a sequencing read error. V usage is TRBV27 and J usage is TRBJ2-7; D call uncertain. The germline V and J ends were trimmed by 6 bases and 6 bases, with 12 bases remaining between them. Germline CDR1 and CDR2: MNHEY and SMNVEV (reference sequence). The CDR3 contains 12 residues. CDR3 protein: CASRESPCEQYF. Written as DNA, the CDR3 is TGTGCCAGCAGGGAGTCCCCCTGCGAGCAGTACTTC.

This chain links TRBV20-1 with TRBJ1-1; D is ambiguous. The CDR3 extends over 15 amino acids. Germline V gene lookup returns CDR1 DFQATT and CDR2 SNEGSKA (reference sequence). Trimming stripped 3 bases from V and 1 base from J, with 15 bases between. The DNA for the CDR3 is TGCAGTGCTAGCCCTCTAGACCTTTCGAACACTGAAGCTTTCTTT. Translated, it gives CSASPLDLSNTEAFF.

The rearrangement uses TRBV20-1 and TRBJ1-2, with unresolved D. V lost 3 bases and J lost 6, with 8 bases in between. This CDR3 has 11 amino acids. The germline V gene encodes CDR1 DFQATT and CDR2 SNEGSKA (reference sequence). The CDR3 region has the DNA TGCAGTGCTAGGGGTGTCGATGGCTACACCTTC. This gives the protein CSARGVDGYTF.

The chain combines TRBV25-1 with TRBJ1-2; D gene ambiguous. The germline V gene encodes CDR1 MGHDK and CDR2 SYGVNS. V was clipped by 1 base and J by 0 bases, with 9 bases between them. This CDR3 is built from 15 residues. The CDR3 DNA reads TGTGCCAGCAGTGAATCTTGGCGACCTAACTATGGCTACACCTTC. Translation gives CASSESWRPNYGYTF.

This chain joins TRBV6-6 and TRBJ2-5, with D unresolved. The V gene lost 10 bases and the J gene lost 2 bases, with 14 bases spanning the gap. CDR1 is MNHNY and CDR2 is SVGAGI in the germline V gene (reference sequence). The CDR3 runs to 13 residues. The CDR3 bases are TGTGCCACGCTCCACAGTCTACAAGAGACCCAGTACTTC. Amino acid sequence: CATLHSLQETQYF.

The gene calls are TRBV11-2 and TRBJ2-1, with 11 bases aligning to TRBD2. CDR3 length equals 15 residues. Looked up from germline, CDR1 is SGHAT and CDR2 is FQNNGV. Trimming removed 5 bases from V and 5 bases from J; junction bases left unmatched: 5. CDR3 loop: CASSPRLAGNNEQFF. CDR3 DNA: TGTGCCAGCAGCCCAAGACTAGCGGGGAACAATGAGCAGTTCTTC.

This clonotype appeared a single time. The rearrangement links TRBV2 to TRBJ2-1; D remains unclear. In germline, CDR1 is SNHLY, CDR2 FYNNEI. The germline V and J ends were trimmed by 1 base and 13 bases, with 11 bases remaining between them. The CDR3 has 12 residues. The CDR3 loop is CASSEVATLQFF. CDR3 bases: TGTGCCAGCAGTGAAGTTGCGACGTTACAGTTCTTC.

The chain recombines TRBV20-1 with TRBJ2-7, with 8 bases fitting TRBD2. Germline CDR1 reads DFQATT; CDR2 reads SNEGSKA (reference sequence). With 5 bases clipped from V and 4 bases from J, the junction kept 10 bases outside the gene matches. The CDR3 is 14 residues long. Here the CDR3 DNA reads TGCAGTGCTTGCCCCACTAGCGGCCGGTACGAGCAGTACTTC. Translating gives CSACPTSGRYEQYF.

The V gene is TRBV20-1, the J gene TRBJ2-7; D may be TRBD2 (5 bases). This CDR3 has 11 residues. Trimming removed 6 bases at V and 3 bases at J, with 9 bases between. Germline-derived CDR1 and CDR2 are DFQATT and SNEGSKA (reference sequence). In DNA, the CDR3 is TGCAGTGCCCCCACTAGCTACGAGCAGTACTTC. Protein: CSAPTSYEQYF.

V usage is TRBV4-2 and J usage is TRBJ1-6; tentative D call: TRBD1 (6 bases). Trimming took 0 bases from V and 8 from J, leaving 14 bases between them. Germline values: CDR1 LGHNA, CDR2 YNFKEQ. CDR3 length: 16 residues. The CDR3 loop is CASSQEFWTAYSPLHF. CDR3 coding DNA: TGTGCCAGCAGCCAAGAATTTTGGACAGCCTATTCACCCCTCCACTTT.

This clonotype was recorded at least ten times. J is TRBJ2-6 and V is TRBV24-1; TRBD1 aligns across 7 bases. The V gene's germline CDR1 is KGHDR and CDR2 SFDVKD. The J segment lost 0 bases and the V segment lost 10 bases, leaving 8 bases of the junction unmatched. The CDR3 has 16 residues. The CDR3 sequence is CATEPGQSSGANVLTF. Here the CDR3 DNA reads TGTGCCACAGAACCGGGACAGAGCTCTGGGGCCAACGTCCTGACTTTC.

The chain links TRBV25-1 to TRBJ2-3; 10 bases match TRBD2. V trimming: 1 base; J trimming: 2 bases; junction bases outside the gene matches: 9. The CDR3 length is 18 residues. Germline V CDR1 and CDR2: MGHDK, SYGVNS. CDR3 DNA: TGTGCCAGCAGTGAATCCCCCGGACTAGCGGAAATCACAGATACGCAGTATTTT. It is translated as CASSESPGLAEITDTQYF.

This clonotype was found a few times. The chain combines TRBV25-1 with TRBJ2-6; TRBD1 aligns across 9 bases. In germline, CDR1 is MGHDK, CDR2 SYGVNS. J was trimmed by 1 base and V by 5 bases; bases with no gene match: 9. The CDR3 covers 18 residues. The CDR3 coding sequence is TGTGCCAGCAGTAGACAGGGGGGCCGCCTATCTGGGGCCAACGTCCTGACTTTC. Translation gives CASSRQGGRLSGANVLTF.

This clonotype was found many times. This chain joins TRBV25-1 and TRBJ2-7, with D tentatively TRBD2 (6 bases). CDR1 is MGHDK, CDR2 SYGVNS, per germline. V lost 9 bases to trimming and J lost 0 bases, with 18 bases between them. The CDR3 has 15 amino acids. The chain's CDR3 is CASTPGLQYSYEQYF. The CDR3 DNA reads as TGTGCCAGTACACCGGGACTCCAGTACTCCTACGAGCAGTACTTC.

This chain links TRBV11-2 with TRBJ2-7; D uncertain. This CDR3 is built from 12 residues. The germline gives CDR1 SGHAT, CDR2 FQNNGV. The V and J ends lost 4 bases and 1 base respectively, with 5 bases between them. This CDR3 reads CASSYTSYEQYF. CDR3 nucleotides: TGTGCCAGCAGCTACACTTCCTACGAGCAGTACTTC.